Presented here are 22 T cell receptor beta chains from one specimen sequenced in a study of siplizumab effects on memory and regulatory T cells (dated by TCRdb to the late 2010s). The protocol used for the library was the immunoSEQ multiplex PCR assay. TCRdb obtained this table from immuneACCESS and retained in-frame rearrangements with V and J assigned. These tables miss some clones; where compared with another copy, unresolved V genes account for less than half of the shortfall, and the remainder is unexplained. This sample comprises 85,000 to 120,000 clones, roughly 92% of them detected only once. Roughly 1% of the sample belongs to the ten largest clones. The sequencing sample was made of CD4+ T cells sorted from blood. Receptors were obtained from a human donor in good health.

CDR3 residues: CASSSAGTGDNEQYF. CDR3 coding DNA: TGTGCCAGCAGTTCAGCCGGGACAGGGGACAACGAGCAGTACTTC. The chain links TRBV28 to TRBJ2-7, with 10 bases fitting TRBD1. Trimming took 4 bases from V and 5 from J; bases not matched to a gene: 8. The V gene's germline CDR1 is MDHEN and CDR2 SYDVKM. The CDR3 extends over 15 amino acids.

This rearrangement joins TRBV11-2 to TRBJ1-2; D not certain. CDR1 is SGHAT, CDR2 FQNNGV, per germline. CDR3 size: 13 residues. Trimming cost V 1 base and J 2 bases, with 5 bases left between them. The CDR3 sequence is CASSLGQNYGYTF. DNA of the CDR3: TGTGCCAGCAGCTTAGGTCAGAACTATGGCTACACCTTC.

The CDR3 nucleotides are TGTGCCAGCAGCCAACCGAAGGGGGGCATGAACACTGAAGCTTTCTTT. Protein: CASSQPKGGMNTEAFF. The rearrangement joins TRBV4-2 to TRBJ1-1, with TRBD1 as a possible D gene (6 bases). The CDR3 sequence is 16 residues long. V shed 2 bases and J shed 0 bases, with 13 bases lying between them. Germline-derived CDR1 and CDR2 are LGHNA and YNFKEQ.

The table lists this clone with a count of one. The chain links TRBV5-1 to TRBJ1-1; D is unclear. The CDR3 is 14 amino acids. Germline CDR1 is SGHRS and CDR2 is YFSETQ. The V end lost 0 bases, the J end lost 1 base, and 7 bases lay between the germline ends. In nucleotides, the CDR3 is TGCGCCAGCAGCTTGGGGACGGGGAACACTGAAGCTTTCTTT. Its protein is CASSLGTGNTEAFF.

The chain links TRBV10-1 to TRBJ2-7, with D perhaps TRBD2 (6 bases). The CDR3 runs to 11 residues. V lost 11 bases, J lost 13 bases, and 21 bases lay in between. The germline gives CDR1 WNHNN, CDR2 SYGVQD (reference sequence). The CDR3 DNA reads TGCGCCTCCTTAATTCAACTAGCACCCTACTTC. Translation: CASLIQLAPYF.

The V call is TRBV6-4, the J call TRBJ1-2, with TRBD1 matching over 8 bases. The trim removed 5 bases at V and 4 bases at J, leaving 6 bases unmatched. CDR3 size: 14 residues. Per germline, CDR1 MRHNA and CDR2 SNTAGT. The DNA of the CDR3 is TGTGCCAGCAGTTCCCAAGGACAGGGCTATGGCTACACCTTC. Its protein is CASSSQGQGYGYTF.

This chain's CDR3 is CASSQSLPGLAVGSSYNEQFF. CDR3 bases: TGTGCCAGCAGCCAGTCCCTCCCGGGACTAGCGGTCGGTAGCTCCTACAATGAGCAGTTCTTC. The V and J genes are TRBV16 and TRBJ2-1, with 11 bases aligning to TRBD2. Per germline, CDR1 KGHSY and CDR2 FQNENV. V shed 3 bases and J 0 bases; nucleotides not matched to a gene: 16. The CDR3 is made up of 21 amino acids.

The chain links TRBV5-1 to TRBJ1-2; D is perhaps TRBD1 (6 bases). Looked up from germline, CDR1 is SGHRS and CDR2 is YFSETQ. The CDR3 is made up of 14 amino acids. The V and J ends lost 0 bases and 7 bases respectively, with 13 bases between them. The CDR3 loop reads CASSLATGTGGYTF. CDR3 sequence (DNA): TGCGCCAGCAGCTTGGCCACAGGGACGGGTGGCTACACCTTC.

J is TRBJ2-1 and V is TRBV5-4; 10 positions agree with TRBD2. V trimming: 4 bases; J trimming: 6 bases; junction bases outside the gene matches: 10. Germline lookup yields CDR1 SGHNT and CDR2 YYREEE (reference sequence). The CDR3 spans 16 residues. CDR3 DNA sequence: TGTGCCAGCAGCCGAGCTAGCGGGAGAGGTAGCAATGAGCAGTTCTTC. Its translation is CASSRASGRGSNEQFF.

J is TRBJ1-1 and V is TRBV29-1; TRBD1 matches at 8 bases. Germline V CDR1 and CDR2: SQVTM, ANQGSEA. This CDR3 comprises 11 residues. V lost 6 bases, J lost 4 bases, and 1 base stayed unmatched. The chain's CDR3 is CSVDRGTEAFF. CDR3 nucleotides: TGCAGCGTAGACAGGGGCACTGAAGCTTTCTTT.

The chain joins TRBV6-1 to TRBJ1-2; no reliable D call. Trimming pared 5 bases from V and 2 bases from J, leaving 3 bases between. The CDR3 length is 11 residues. CDR1 is MNHNS, CDR2 SASEGT, per germline. In nucleotides, the CDR3 is TGTGCCAGCAGTTCCAACTATGGCTACACCTTC. Translation gives CASSSNYGYTF.

V is TRBV19 and J is TRBJ2-3; 12 positions agree with TRBD1. The CDR3 runs to 18 residues. Trimming cost V 5 bases and J 2 bases; bases outside gene matches: 11. The V gene's germline CDR1 is LNHDA and CDR2 SQIVND (reference sequence). CDR3 protein: CASSLGQGASFFTDTQYF. The CDR3 nucleotides read TGTGCCAGTAGTCTGGGACAGGGGGCCTCCTTTTTCACAGATACGCAGTATTTT.

This rearrangement joins TRBV6-1 to TRBJ2-7, with 10 bases fitting TRBD1. From germline, CDR1 is MNHNS and CDR2 SASEGT. Trimming took 3 bases from V and 4 from J; bases not matched to a gene: 18. This CDR3 region has 19 residues. As DNA, the CDR3 is TGTGCCAGCAGTGAGAGGATTGGGACAGGGGATTCCCGTCCGTACGAGCAGTACTTC. This encodes CASSERIGTGDSRPYEQYF.

In its sample, this clone was seen once. An end of the junction does not agree with germline; a read error may underlie this. V is TRBV10-1 and J is TRBJ2-7; 10 nucleotides match TRBD1. Germline V gene lookup returns CDR1 WNHNN and CDR2 SYGVQD (reference sequence). This CDR3 region has 12 residues. This chain's CDR3 is CASSDPGTGEEF. The DNA for the CDR3 is TGCGCCAGCAGTGATCCCGGGACAGGGGAAGAATTC.

The chain employs TRBV7-2 and TRBJ2-7; D perhaps matches TRBD1 (6 bases). Germline V gene sequence: CDR1 SGHTA, CDR2 FQGNSA. V lost 5 bases and J 3 bases, leaving 11 bases between the germline ends. The CDR3 length is 13 residues. CDR3 sequence: CASSRRTDYEQYF. The CDR3, as DNA: TGTGCCAGCAGCCGCCGGACAGACTACGAGCAGTACTTC.

The V call is TRBV10-3, the J call TRBJ1-5, with a possible D match to TRBD1 (5 bases). CDR1 ENHRY and CDR2 SYGVKD come from the germline V gene. The CDR3 runs to 14 residues. V dropped 10 bases and J dropped 2 bases, with 15 bases sitting between them. Written as DNA, the CDR3 is TGTGCCACCATGCAGGGTCCAGGCAATCAGCCCCAGCATTTT. Translating it yields CATMQGPGNQPQHF.

J is TRBJ1-5 and V is TRBV6-5, with D unclear. This CDR3 contains 14 residues. In germline, CDR1 is MNHEY, CDR2 SVGAGI. The V and J ends lost 2 bases and 9 bases respectively, with 14 bases between them. For the CDR3, the DNA is TGTGCCAGCAGTTACCTCAAGGGAGCCATGCCCCAGCATTTT. As protein: CASSYLKGAMPQHF.

The chain is built from TRBV9 and TRBJ2-1; 11 bases agree with TRBD1. Germline CDR1 SGDLS, CDR2 YYNGEE. Trimming took 2 bases from V and 1 from J; bases not matched to a gene: 8. CDR3 length: 18 amino acids. CDR3: CASSVGQGAPLSYNEQFF. The CDR3 DNA reads as TGTGCCAGCAGCGTCGGACAGGGGGCTCCTCTGTCCTACAATGAGCAGTTCTTC.

The CDR3 loop is CASSESVGLETQYF. The CDR3 region has the DNA TGCGCCAGCAGTGAGTCGGTGGGTTTAGAGACCCAGTACTTC. The chain uses TRBV10-1 and TRBJ2-5; D is unresolved. The V end lost 0 bases, the J end lost 4 bases, and 9 bases lay between the germline ends. Germline CDR1 and CDR2: WNHNN and SYGVQD (reference sequence). The CDR3 is made up of 14 amino acids.

This chain uses TRBV2 with TRBJ1-1; D is possibly TRBD1 (5 bases). CDR1 SNHLY and CDR2 FYNNEI come from the germline V gene. Trimming pared 6 bases from V and 5 bases from J, leaving 19 bases between. CDR3 size: 15 residues. CDR3 sequence: CASSAIVGGGTEAFF. In nucleotides, the CDR3 is TGTGCCAGCAGCGCCATCGTGGGGGGTGGGACTGAAGCTTTCTTT.

The rearrangement links TRBV15 to TRBJ2-1; D remains ambiguous. CDR1 and CDR2 (germline): LNHNV, YYDKDF (reference sequence). The CDR3 runs to 13 residues. V was clipped by 2 bases and J by 10 bases, with 12 bases between them. The CDR3 spells CATSRIINREQFF. In nucleotides, the CDR3 is TGTGCCACCAGCAGAATTATAAACCGAGAGCAGTTCTTC. Supplemented by reference TRBV15 and TRBJ2-1, the full variable domain reads DAMVIQNPRYQVTQFGKPVTLSCSQTLNHNVMYWYQQKSSQAPKLLFHYYDKDFNNEADTPDNFQSRRPNTSFCFLDIRSPGLGDTAMYLCATSRIINREQFFGPGTRLTVL.

The V call is TRBV30, the J call TRBJ1-6; tentative D call: TRBD1 (6 bases). V lost 4 bases, J lost 7 bases, and 20 bases lay in between. CDR1 and CDR2 from the germline V gene are GTSNPN and SVGIG (reference sequence). This CDR3 is 16 amino acids long. The chain's CDR3 is CAWTPRYGRGNSPLHF. For the CDR3, the DNA is TGTGCCTGGACCCCGAGATACGGCAGGGGAAATTCACCCCTCCACTTT.